Below, 26 T cell receptor beta chains from the same sample are listed, as sequenced in a study of CD8 T cells in Susac syndrome. cDNA came from approximately 0.5 to 1 ug RNA primed by random hexamers. TCRdb re-derived calls from the immunoSEQ multiplex PCR reads in MiXCR, one entry per CDR3 protein. The sample holds about 85,000 distinct CDR3 sequences, approximately 94% seen once. Specimen: CD8+ T cells from PBMCs. The receptors originated from a human donor in good health.

The gene calls are TRBV5-1 and TRBJ2-6, with no clear D. The ends were cut back, 4 bases at V and 0 bases at J, with 8 bases in the middle. The CDR3 is 15 amino acids. The germline V gene encodes CDR1 SGHRS and CDR2 YFSETQ. CDR3 in DNA: TGCGCCAGCAGCCCAGAGTTCTCTGGGGCCAACGTCCTGACTTTC. Protein sequence: CASSPEFSGANVLTF. Variable domain in full (rest from reference TRBV5-1 and TRBJ2-6): KAGVTQTPRYLIKTRGQQVTLSCSPISGHRSVSWYQQTPGQGLQFLFEYFSETQRNKGNFPGRFSGRQFSNSRSEMNVSTLELGDSALYLCASSPEFSGANVLTFGAGSRLTVL.

This rearrangement joins TRBV7-6 to TRBJ2-3, with 11 bases that match TRBD2. With 1 base clipped from V and 2 bases from J, the junction kept 8 bases outside the gene matches. The CDR3 runs to 18 residues. In germline, CDR1 is SGHVS, CDR2 FNYEAQ. The DNA of the CDR3 is TGTGCCAGCAGCTTAGACACTAGCGGGAGTACGGACACAGATACGCAGTATTTT. It codes for CASSLDTSGSTDTDTQYF.

Written as DNA, the CDR3 is TGTGCCAGCAGCCCTCAGACTTTTCAGGGGGCGAGAGAGACCCAGTACTTC. Translating it yields CASSPQTFQGARETQYF. V gene TRBV9 combines with J gene TRBJ2-5; 8 bases agree with TRBD1. In germline, CDR1 is SGDLS, CDR2 YYNGEE. V lost 4 bases and J lost 4; bases outside the gene matches: 15. This CDR3 spans 17 amino acids.

This chain connects TRBV27 to TRBJ2-1; 10 bases fit TRBD2. The CDR3 sequence is 17 residues long. The germline V gene has CDR1 MNHEY and CDR2 SMNVEV (reference sequence). Unmatched junction bases numbered 8, after V lost 2 bases and J lost 4 bases. The CDR3 sequence is CASSLGTSVSLYNEQFF. The DNA of the CDR3 is TGTGCCAGCAGTTTAGGGACTAGCGTTTCGTTATACAATGAGCAGTTCTTC.

The rearrangement joins TRBV29-1 to TRBJ2-1; 16 bases line up with TRBD2. CDR3 size: 15 residues. Germline CDR1 is SQVTM and CDR2 is ANQGSEA. V lost 4 bases to trimming and J lost 15 bases; unmatched junction nucleotides: 12. DNA of the CDR3: TGCAGCGTTGGGGGACTAGCGGGAGGGCCTGGGGGTCCGTTCTTC. Protein sequence: CSVGGLAGGPGGPFF.

The rearrangement joins TRBV7-6 to TRBJ2-3; no firm D call. Germline assignment: CDR1 SGHVS and CDR2 FNYEAQ. The CDR3 is made up of 14 amino acids. V lost 2 bases to trimming and J lost 1 base, with 7 bases between them. The CDR3 protein is CASSLSYGTDTQYF. The CDR3 DNA reads TGTGCCAGCAGCTTAAGTTACGGCACAGATACGCAGTATTTT.

The chain is built from TRBV3-1 and TRBJ2-3, with D possibly TRBD2 on 5 matching bases. Germline CDR1 LGHDT, CDR2 YNNKEL (reference sequence). V shed 4 bases and J shed 5 bases, with 10 bases lying between them. This CDR3 is built from 13 residues. The CDR3 loop reads CASSPDSRDTQYF. For the CDR3, the DNA is TGTGCCAGCAGCCCGGACTCCCGAGATACGCAGTATTTT.

V usage is TRBV7-9 and J usage is TRBJ2-1, with 11 bases fitting TRBD2. With V trimmed by 4 bases and J by 9 bases, 11 bases remained unmatched. The CDR3 runs 16 residues. Germline CDR1 is SEHNR and CDR2 is FQNEAQ (reference sequence). The CDR3 is CASSWYNSGRAAEQFF. DNA of the CDR3: TGTGCCAGCAGCTGGTACAATAGCGGGAGGGCCGCTGAGCAGTTCTTC.

In its sample, this clonotype was seen a few times. The J gene is TRBJ1-2, the V gene TRBV7-9, with no clear D. Germline values: CDR1 SEHNR, CDR2 FQNEAQ (reference sequence). The length of the CDR3 is 10 residues. The germline V and J ends were trimmed by 5 bases and 8 bases, with 6 bases remaining between them. The CDR3 sequence: CASSRQGYTF. The CDR3 DNA reads as TGTGCCAGCAGCCGTCAAGGCTACACCTTC.

The chain uses TRBV9 and TRBJ1-2; D is uncertain. Trimming stripped 3 bases from V and 3 bases from J, with 15 bases between. Germline V lookup: CDR1 SGDLS, CDR2 YYNGEE. This CDR3 is built from 15 residues. The CDR3 protein is CASSGHGEEDYGYTF. The CDR3 DNA follows: TGTGCCAGCAGCGGACACGGGGAGGAGGACTATGGCTACACCTTC.

The V and J genes are TRBV18 and TRBJ2-5; 10 bases line up with TRBD1. Germline values: CDR1 KGHSH, CDR2 LQKENI. The CDR3 totals 15 residues. J was trimmed by 2 bases and V by 3 bases; bases with no gene match: 3. CDR3: CASSPRDRGQETQYF. Written as DNA, the CDR3 is TGTGCCAGCTCACCCCGGGACAGGGGTCAAGAGACCCAGTACTTC.

J is TRBJ2-7 and V is TRBV4-3, with D possibly being TRBD1 or TRBD2 (5 bases each). Trimming left V 1 base short and J 0 bases short, with 10 bases between. The CDR3 totals 15 residues. Germline CDR1 reads LGHNA; CDR2 reads YSLEER. CDR3 sequence (DNA): TGCGCCAGCAGCCAAGGACTTGGGACCTCCTACGAGCAGTACTTC. Translated, it gives CASSQGLGTSYEQYF.

The gene calls are TRBV6-6 and TRBJ2-7, with a tentative D call TRBD1 (5 bases). Germline V gene lookup returns CDR1 MNHNY and CDR2 SVGAGI (reference sequence). Deletions cut 8 bases from V and 1 base from J, with 12 bases between. The CDR3 runs to 13 residues. The CDR3 loop reads CASGIAGSYEQYF. CDR3 nucleotides: TGTGCCAGCGGCATAGCAGGGTCCTACGAGCAGTACTTC.

This rearrangement joins TRBV29-1 to TRBJ1-1, with 8 bases aligning to TRBD1. Germline V gene sequence: CDR1 SQVTM, CDR2 ANQGSEA. This CDR3 contains 14 residues. V shed 5 bases and J 6 bases; nucleotides not matched to a gene: 11. CDR3 sequence (DNA): TGCAGCGTTTACCCGACAGGGGAGGAAGCTGAAGCTTTCTTT. As protein: CSVYPTGEEAEAFF.

The CDR3 DNA reads as TGTGCCAGCAGTTTGGTCAGGGGGCTTTATAATGAGCAGTTCTTC. This gives the protein CASSLVRGLYNEQFF. J is TRBJ2-1 and V is TRBV6-5; 8 bases align to TRBD1. The junction had 9 bases not matched to a gene; V was cut back by 4 bases and J by 7 bases. CDR3 length: 15 amino acids. The germline gives CDR1 MNHEY, CDR2 SVGAGI.

This chain connects TRBV12-3 or TRBV12-4 to TRBJ1-2, with D possibly matching TRBD1 (5 bases). The CDR3 contains 15 residues. The ends were cut back, 5 bases at V and 4 bases at J, with 17 bases in the middle. CDR3 DNA: TGTGCCAGCAGTATAAGTTCGGCAGGGATCTATGGCTACACCTTC. Protein sequence: CASSISSAGIYGYTF.

This chain connects TRBV14 to TRBJ2-7, with TRBD1 as a possible D gene (6 bases). Trimming removed 4 bases from V and 0 bases from J, with 13 bases in between. The CDR3 sequence is 15 residues long. Germline V gene data show CDR1 as SGHDN and CDR2 as FVKESK. CDR3: CASSPRRDTSYEQYF. In DNA, the CDR3 is TGTGCCAGCAGCCCACGCCGGGACACCTCCTACGAGCAGTACTTC.

V usage is TRBV9 and J usage is TRBJ2-3, with 10 nucleotides matching TRBD2. Losses at the gene ends were 0 bases for V and 3 bases for J; bases not matched to a gene: 4. There are 16 residues in the CDR3. Germline V gives CDR1 SGDLS, CDR2 YYNGEE. This CDR3 reads CASSVGTSGTTDTQYF. The CDR3 DNA follows: TGTGCCAGCAGCGTAGGTACTAGCGGGACGACAGATACGCAGTATTTT.

The chain is built from TRBV20-1 and TRBJ2-1; 7 positions match TRBD2. Germline V gene data show CDR1 as DFQATT and CDR2 as SNEGSKA (reference sequence). After removal of 1 base from V and 4 bases from J, the junction contained 7 bases not matched to a gene. The CDR3 is made up of 15 amino acids. The CDR3 region is CSARGLAGEYNEQFF. In DNA form, the CDR3 reads TGCAGTGCTAGAGGACTAGCTGGCGAGTACAATGAGCAGTTCTTC.

The CDR3 reads CASSYLKGGPGELFF. Written as DNA, the CDR3 is TGTGCCAGCAGCTACCTCAAGGGAGGGCCCGGGGAGCTGTTTTTT. This chain links TRBV7-2 with TRBJ2-2; 7 bases fit TRBD2. Per germline, CDR1 SGHTA and CDR2 FQGNSA. Trimming removed 4 bases from V and 6 bases from J; junction bases left unmatched: 8. The CDR3 spans 15 residues.

The chain couples TRBV7-3 to TRBJ1-1; D is possibly TRBD1 (5 bases). Germline assignment: CDR1 SGHTA and CDR2 FQGTGA. The CDR3 consists of 15 residues. V was trimmed by 5 bases and J by 3 bases, leaving 16 bases between them. The CDR3 loop is CASSPGTFIDTEAFF. For the CDR3, the DNA is TGTGCCAGCAGCCCCGGGACGTTTATAGACACTGAAGCTTTCTTT.

The chain carries TRBV4-1 and TRBJ2-5; tentatively, D is TRBD2 (5 bases). V was shortened by 1 base and J by 5 bases, with 11 bases between the two germline ends. This CDR3 has 14 residues. The germline gives CDR1 MGHRA, CDR2 YSYEKL. The CDR3 loop reads CASSQGMEEETQYF. The DNA of the CDR3 is TGCGCCAGCAGCCAAGGTATGGAGGAGGAGACCCAGTACTTC.

The table lists this clonotype with a count of one. V is TRBV9 and J is TRBJ2-4; D might be TRBD1 (5 bases). The V end lost 3 bases, the J end lost 5 bases, and 15 bases lay between the germline ends. Per the germline V gene, CDR1 is SGDLS and CDR2 is YYNGEE. The CDR3 spans 15 residues. CDR3 loop: CASSAKGRVENIQYF. CDR3 nucleotides: TGTGCCAGCAGCGCGAAGGGCAGGGTTGAAAACATTCAGTACTTC. Combining the CDR3 with reference TRBV9 and TRBJ2-4 gives the whole variable domain DSGVTQTPKHLITATGQRVTLRCSPRSGDLSVYWYQQSLDQGLQFLIQYYNGEERAKGNILERFSAQQFPDLHSELNLSSLELGDSALYFCASSAKGRVENIQYFGAGTRLSVL.

The V and J genes are TRBV28 and TRBJ2-1; TRBD2 is a possible D gene (5 bases). Germline V gene sequence: CDR1 MDHEN, CDR2 SYDVKM. The CDR3 length is 15 residues. V lost 6 bases to trimming and J lost 6 bases, with 18 bases between them. The CDR3 DNA reads TGTGCCAGCAGACAAGGCATTAGCGTGACCAATGAGCAGTTCTTC. Amino acids: CASRQGISVTNEQFF. The full variable domain, rest sourced from reference TRBV28 and TRBJ2-1, is DVKVTQSSRYLVKRTGEKVFLECVQDMDHENMFWYRQDPGLGLRLIYFSYDVKMKEKGDIPEGYSVSREKKERFSLILESASTNQTSMYLCASRQGISVTNEQFFGPGTRLTVL.

This clonotype occurred once. This chain uses TRBV7-9 with TRBJ2-7, with D unclear. Germline CDR1 SEHNR, CDR2 FQNEAQ (reference sequence). The length of the CDR3 is 14 residues. Deletions cut 4 bases from V and 0 bases from J, with 10 bases between. CDR3 nucleotide sequence: TGTGCCAGCAGCTCAGGAAGTAGCTCCTACGAGCAGTACGTC. Its protein is CASSSGSSSYEQYV.

This clonotype appeared once. This chain uses TRBV20-1 with TRBJ2-3; D is undetermined. Germline loops: CDR1 DFQATT, CDR2 SNEGSKA (reference sequence). The CDR3 spans 15 residues. The germline V and J ends were trimmed by 2 bases and 2 bases, with 14 bases remaining between them. The CDR3 region has the DNA TGCAGTGCTAGACGCCCGACTGTCCCCACAGATACGCAGTATTTT. The encoded protein is CSARRPTVPTDTQYF.